The rows below give T cell receptor gamma chains drawn from one sample of a study of intestinal T cells in coeliac disease. TCRdb reanalysed the multiplex PCR reads via CATT. This repertoire shows 500 to 600 gamma-chain clones, 50% found once; its top ten account for around 20%. Sequencing input: a duodenal biopsy. Receptors were obtained from a human donor with celiac disease. Both conserved end residues are part of each CDR3. Some rows mark clone size as missing; the rest say once, few, many or name a class of expanded clone.

NA	TRGV2	TRGJ1/TRGJ2	CATGTGWVRYKKLF	TGTGCCACTGGGACGGGCTGGGTTAGATATAAGAAGCTCTTT
NA	TRGV8	TRGJ1/TRGJ2	CATSGLPLNYYKKLF	TGTGCCACCTCGGGCTTACCCCTTAATTATTATAAGAAACTCTTT
NA	TRGV2	TRGJ1/TRGJ2	CATWDGWVRYKKLF	TGTGCCACCTGGGACGGCTGGGTTAGATATAAGAAACTCTTT
NA	TRGV11	TRGJ1/TRGJ2	CACWIRRYYKKLF	TGTGCCTGCTGGATTAGGAGATATTATAAGAAACTCTTT
NA	TRGV2	TRGJ1/TRGJ2	CATWDGAGLGYKKLF	TGTGCCACCTGGGACGGGGCTGGGTTAGGATATAAGAAACTCTTT
NA	TRGV8	TRGJ1/TRGJ2	CAHLGLDYKKLF	TGCGCCCACCTGGGATTGGATTATAAGAAACTCTTT
NA	TRGV8	TRGJ1/TRGJ2	CATLGLPLNYYKKLF	TGTGCCACCCTGGGCTTACCCCTTAATTATTATAAGAAACTCTTT
NA	TRGV2	TRGJ1/TRGJ2	CAHLGRAKKLF	TGTGCCCACCTGGGACGGGCGAAGAAACTCTTT
NA	TRGV3	TRGJ1/TRGJ2	CATWDRKDRGYYKKLF	TGTGCCACCTGGGACAGAAAAGATCGGGGGTATTATAAGAAACTCTTT
NA	TRGV3	TRGJ1/TRGJ2	CATWDRATHYYKKLF	TGTGCCACCTGGGACAGGGCAACACATTATTATAAGAAACTCTTT
NA	TRGV2	TRGJ1/TRGJ2	CATWGRSLVGGMNKKLF	TGTGCCACCTGGGGACGGTCCTTGGTCGGGGGGATGAATAAGAAACTCTTT
large	TRGV9	TRGJ1/TRGJ2	CALWEVQTRYKKLF	TGTGCCTTGTGGGAGGTGCAAACCCGTTATAAGAAACTCTTT
NA	TRGV10	TRGJ1/TRGJ2	CAAWAPIKLF	TGTGCTGCGTGGGCCCCTATTAAATTATTT
NA	TRGV9	TRGJ1/TRGJ2	CALWVSPRVYYKKLF	TGTGCCTTGTGGGTCTCGCCCAGAGTTTATTATAAGAAACTCTTT
large	TRGV8	TRGJ1/TRGJ2	CATWDRRKKLF	TGTGCCACCTGGGATAGGCGAAAGAAACTCTTT
NA	TRGV8	TRGJ1/TRGJ2	CATWGLPLNYYKKLF	TGTGCCACCTGGGGCTTACCCCTTAATTATTATAAGAAACTCTTT
few	TRGV8	TRGJP1	CATIQSLDKIVTGWFKIF	TGTGCCACTATTCAAAGTCTCGATAAAATTGTCACTGGTTGGTTCAAGATATTT
hyperexpanded	TRGV8	TRGJP2	CATWAAYSSDWIKTF	TGTGCCACCTGGGCGGCTTATAGTAGTGATTGGATCAAGACGTTT
large	TRGV4	TRGJ1/TRGJ2	CATWDGLYKKLF	TGTGCCACCTGGGATGGGCTTTATAAGAAACTCTTT
NA	TRGV8	TRGJ1/TRGJ2	CAPRIQYKKLF	TGTGCACCTAGGATACAATATAAGAAACTCTTT
NA	TRGV10	TRGJ1/TRGJ2	CAAWDYKFEKLF	TGTGCTGCGTGGGATTATAAGTTCGAGAAACTCTTT
NA	TRGV2	TRGJ1/TRGJ2	CATGIIYKKLF	TGTGCCACAGGAATTATTTATAAGAAACTCTTT
NA	TRGV10	TRGJ1/TRGJ2	CAAWGFLFIIKKLF	TGTGCTGCGTGGGGATTCCTTTTTATTATAAAGAAACTCTTT
few	TRGV8	TRGJ1/TRGJ2	CATWSGKKLF	TGTGCCACCTGGAGTGGTAAGAAACTCTTT
hyperexpanded	TRGV10	TRGJ1/TRGJ2	CAAWDYYKKLF	TGTGCTGCGTGGGATTATTATAAGAAACTCTTT
NA	TRGV10	TRGJ1/TRGJ2	CAGVEGAGHKKLF	TGTGCTGGCGTGGAGGGGGCGGGTCATAAGAAACTCTTT
NA	TRGV8	TRGJ1/TRGJ2	CATERYYKKLF	TGTGCCACGGAACGATATTATAAGAAACTCTTT